The present T cell receptor (beta chain) was sequenced within a study of patients and donors after allogeneic stem cell transplantation. TCRdb processed the RT-PCR reads anew with MiXCR; each CDR3 protein has one entry. This sample has 900,000 to 1,000,000 distinct CDR3 sequences, with roughly 18% found just once. This clonotype has more than one count but fewer than ten. Trimming took 6 bases from V and 7 from J, leaving 22 bases between them. Germline CDR1 DFQATT, CDR2 SNEGSKA (reference sequence). This CDR3 comprises 14 residues. The clonotype comes from a human donor who was either an allogeneic HSCT recipient or a stem cell or donor lymphocyte infusion donor (not recorded which). It is not recorded whose cells these are; they may come from a transplant donor. Sequencing was carried out using blood, either unsorted or a sorted T cell fraction (not recorded which). The gene calls are TRBV20-1 and TRBJ2-7, with a weak D call TRBD2 (6 bases). The CDR3, as DNA: TGCAGTGCCAGACCCCTGACAACCGGGGGAGAGCAGTACTTC. Translating it yields CSARPLTTGGEQYF.